The rows below give T cell receptor beta chains drawn from one sample of a study of blood T cell repertoires in COVID-19. Produced via immunoSEQ multiplex PCR; TCRdb's table is partial and in-frame only. The repertoire holds about 380,000 clones, with approximately 80% as singletons. Source material: peripheral blood. The receptors were gathered from a human donor with acute or convalescent COVID-19. The donor label of this sample is uncertain. CDR3s include the opening cysteine and the closing phenylalanine or tryptophan. D genes are given only for firm matches. Clone sizes are given selectively: once, few, many, or a class where the clone is expanded.

V gene: TRBV6-5; clone size: NA; J gene: TRBJ1-2; D gene: TRBD1; CDR3 DNA: TGTGCCAGCAGTTACTCAGGGGGCGGTGGCTACACCTTC; CDR3 protein: CASSYSGGGGYTF
V gene: TRBV6-5; clone size: NA; J gene: TRBJ1-1; D gene: NA; CDR3 DNA: TGTGCCAGCACCTCAGGGCTATTAGGGACTGAAGCTTTCTTT; CDR3 protein: CASTSGLLGTEAFF
V gene: TRBV19; clone size: few; J gene: TRBJ1-5; D gene: NA; CDR3 DNA: TGTGCCAGTAGTACCTCAGGGGTACCCTATCAGCCCCAGCATTTT; CDR3 protein: CASSTSGVPYQPQHF
V gene: TRBV11-2; clone size: NA; J gene: TRBJ2-1; D gene: TRBD2; CDR3 DNA: TGTGCCAGCAGCTTTTCTGGACTAGCGGGTCTCAGCTCCTACAATGAGCAGTTCTTC; CDR3 protein: CASSFSGLAGLSSYNEQFF
V gene: TRBV19; clone size: NA; J gene: TRBJ1-5; D gene: NA; CDR3 DNA: TGTGCCACCTCAACAGGGAACGGATATAGCAATCAGCCCCAGCATTTT; CDR3 protein: CATSTGNGYSNQPQHF
V gene: TRBV10-3; clone size: NA; J gene: TRBJ1-3; D gene: TRBD1; CDR3 DNA: TGTGCCATCAGTGGGACAGGATCTTCTGGAAACACCATATATTTT; CDR3 protein: CAISGTGSSGNTIYF
V gene: TRBV19; clone size: NA; J gene: TRBJ2-7; D gene: TRBD2; CDR3 DNA: TGTGCCAGTAGGCGACTAGCGGGAGACGGAGTGGACTACGAGCAGTACTTC; CDR3 protein: CASRRLAGDGVDYEQYF
V gene: TRBV20-1; clone size: NA; J gene: TRBJ2-7; D gene: NA; CDR3 DNA: TGCAGTGCTAGAGATTCCTCCGAGCAGTACTTC; CDR3 protein: CSARDSSEQYF
V gene: TRBV6-5; clone size: NA; J gene: TRBJ1-6; D gene: NA; CDR3 DNA: TGTGCCAGCAGCCTTGGACACGTCCATAATTCACCCCTCCACTTT; CDR3 protein: CASSLGHVHNSPLHF
V gene: TRBV5-4; clone size: once; J gene: TRBJ2-1; D gene: NA; CDR3 DNA: TGTGCCAGCAGCATTGGACTTTACTCCTACAATGAGCAGTTCTTC; CDR3 protein: CASSIGLYSYNEQFF
V gene: TRBV5-1; clone size: few; J gene: TRBJ2-7; D gene: TRBD1; CDR3 DNA: TGCGCCAGCAGGCTTACGGACAGGGATAGGTACGAGCAGTACTTC; CDR3 protein: CASRLTDRDRYEQYF
V gene: TRBV3-1/TRBV3-2; clone size: NA; J gene: TRBJ1-1; D gene: NA; CDR3 DNA: TGTGCCAGCAGCCAAGGGGTGAGGGCCGAAGCTTTCTTT; CDR3 protein: CASSQGVRAEAFF
V gene: TRBV28; clone size: NA; J gene: TRBJ2-1; D gene: NA; CDR3 DNA: TGTGCCAGCAGTCTAGGTTTAGGGCAGTTCTTC; CDR3 protein: CASSLGLGQFF
V gene: TRBV14; clone size: NA; J gene: TRBJ1-1; D gene: NA; CDR3 DNA: TGTGCCAGCAGCCAGCAGGGGCACACTGAAGCTTTCTTT; CDR3 protein: CASSQQGHTEAFF
V gene: TRBV5-1; clone size: NA; J gene: TRBJ1-1; D gene: NA; CDR3 DNA: TGCGCCAGCAGCGGGGTGGGGGCTCACACTGAAGCTTTCTTT; CDR3 protein: CASSGVGAHTEAFF
V gene: TRBV9; clone size: NA; J gene: TRBJ1-1; D gene: TRBD1; CDR3 DNA: TGTGCCAGCAGCGAGGGGACAGGGCCCATGAACACTGAAGCTTTCTTT; CDR3 protein: CASSEGTGPMNTEAFF